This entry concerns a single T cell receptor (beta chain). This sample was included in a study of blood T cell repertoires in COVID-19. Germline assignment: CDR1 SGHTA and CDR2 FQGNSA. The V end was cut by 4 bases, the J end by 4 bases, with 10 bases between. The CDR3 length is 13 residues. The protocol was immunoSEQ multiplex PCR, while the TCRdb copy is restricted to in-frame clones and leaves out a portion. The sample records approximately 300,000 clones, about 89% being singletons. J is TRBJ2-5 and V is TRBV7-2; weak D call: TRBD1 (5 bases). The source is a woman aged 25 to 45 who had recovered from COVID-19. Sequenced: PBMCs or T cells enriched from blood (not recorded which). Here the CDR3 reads CASSSGIRETQYF. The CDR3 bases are TGTGCCAGCAGCTCAGGGATCCGAGAGACCCAGTACTTC.